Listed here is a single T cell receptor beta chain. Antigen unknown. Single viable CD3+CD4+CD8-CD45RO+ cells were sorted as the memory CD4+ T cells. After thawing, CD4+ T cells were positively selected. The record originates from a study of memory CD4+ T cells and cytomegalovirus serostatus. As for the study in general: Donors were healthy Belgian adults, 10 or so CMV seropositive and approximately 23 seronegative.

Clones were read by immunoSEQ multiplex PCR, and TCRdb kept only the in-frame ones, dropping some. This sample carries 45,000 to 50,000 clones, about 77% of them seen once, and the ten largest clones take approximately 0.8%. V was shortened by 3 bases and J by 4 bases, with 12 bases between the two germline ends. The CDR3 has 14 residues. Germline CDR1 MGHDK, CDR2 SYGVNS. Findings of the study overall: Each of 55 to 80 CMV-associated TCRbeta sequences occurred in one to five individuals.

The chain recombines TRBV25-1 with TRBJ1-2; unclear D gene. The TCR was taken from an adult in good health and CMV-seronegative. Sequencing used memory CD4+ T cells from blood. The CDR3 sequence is CASSEARGSYGYTF. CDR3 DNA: TGTGCCAGCAGTGAGGCCCGCGGGTCCTATGGCTACACCTTC.